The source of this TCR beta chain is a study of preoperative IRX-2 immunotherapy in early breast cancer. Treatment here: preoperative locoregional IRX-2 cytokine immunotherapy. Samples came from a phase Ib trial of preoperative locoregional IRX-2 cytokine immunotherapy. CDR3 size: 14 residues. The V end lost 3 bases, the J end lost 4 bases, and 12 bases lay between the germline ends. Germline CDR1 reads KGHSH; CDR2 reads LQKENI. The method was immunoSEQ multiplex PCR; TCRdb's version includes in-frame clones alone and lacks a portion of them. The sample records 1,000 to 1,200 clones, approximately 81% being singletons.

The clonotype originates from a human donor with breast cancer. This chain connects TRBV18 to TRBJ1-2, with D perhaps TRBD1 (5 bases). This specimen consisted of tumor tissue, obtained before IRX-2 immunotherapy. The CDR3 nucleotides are TGTGCCAGCTCACCGCCGACAGAATCCTATGGCTACACCTTC. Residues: CASSPPTESYGYTF.